One sample yielded the 8 T cell receptor beta chains listed below, sequenced in a study of T cells expressing NK-cell markers. TCRdb derives one entry per CDR3 protein from the 5' RACE reads, leaving out DNA. Its table records under 600,000 distinct CDR3 sequences. The specimen sequenced was blood T cells: a sorted CD56 or NKG2C T cell subset, CD4+ or CD8+ T cells, or bulk PBMC T cells (not recorded which). The receptor source for this set is a woman aged 45-59 years in good health.

The rearrangement joins TRBV9 to TRBJ1-1. This CDR3 region has 15 residues. Germline-derived CDR1 and CDR2 are SGDLS and YYNGEE. The CDR3 protein is CASSPLAGLNTEAFF.

This chain uses TRBV20-1 with TRBJ1-2; TCRdb calls TRBD1, which cannot be checked without DNA. From germline, CDR1 is DFQATT and CDR2 SNEGSKA (reference sequence). The CDR3 loop spans 14 amino acids. CDR3 region: CSARDTTGESGYTF.

The CDR3 loop reads CASRGTGGALYEQYF. This rearrangement joins TRBV19 to TRBJ2-7; TCRdb picks TRBD1, but there is no DNA to check that call. Per germline, CDR1 LNHDA and CDR2 SQIVND (reference sequence). CDR3 length equals 15 residues.

This chain links TRBV7-2 with TRBJ2-2. The CDR3 consists of 16 residues. The germline V gene has CDR1 SGHTA and CDR2 FQGNSA. The CDR3 loop is CASSRTVLLGGGELFF.

This chain connects TRBV6-6 to TRBJ1-5; TCRdb proposes TRBD1, but this gene call is untestable without DNA. CDR3 length: 16 amino acids. Germline CDR1 MNHNY, CDR2 SVGAGI (reference sequence). CDR3 sequence reads: CASSYSTGASNQPQHF.

The V call is TRBV12-5, the J call TRBJ1-1. The CDR3 consists of 13 residues. Germline values: CDR1 LGHNT, CDR2 FRNRAP. This CDR3 reads CASALRRDSEAFF. Combining the CDR3 with reference TRBV12-5 and TRBJ1-1 gives the whole variable domain DARVTQTPRHKVTEMGQEVTMRCQPILGHNTVFWYRQTMMQGLELLAYFRNRAPLDDSGMPKDRFSAEMPDATLATLKIQPSEPRDSAVYFCASALRRDSEAFFGQGTRLTVV.

The chain couples TRBV9 to TRBJ2-1; TCRdb picks TRBD2, but there is no DNA to check that call. From germline, CDR1 is SGDLS and CDR2 YYNGEE. The CDR3 length is 16 residues. The CDR3 protein is CASSRVSGSSYNEQFF.

The rearrangement links TRBV5-4 to TRBJ2-3; TCRdb gives TRBD2 as the D gene, but with no DNA this cannot be confirmed. Germline V gene sequence: CDR1 SGHNT, CDR2 YYREEE (reference sequence). This CDR3 comprises 16 residues. This CDR3 reads CASSLEGPARTDTQYF.